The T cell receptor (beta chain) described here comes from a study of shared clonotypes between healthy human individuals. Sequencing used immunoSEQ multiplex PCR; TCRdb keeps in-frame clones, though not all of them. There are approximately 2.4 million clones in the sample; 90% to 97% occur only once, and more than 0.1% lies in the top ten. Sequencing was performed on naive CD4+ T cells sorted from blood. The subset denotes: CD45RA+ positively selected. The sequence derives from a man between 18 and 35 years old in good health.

This chain's CDR3 is CASSELQDFGYEQYF. The CDR3 region has the DNA TGTGCCAGCAGTGAACTGCAGGACTTTGGCTACGAGCAGTACTTC. The chain combines TRBV6-1 with TRBJ2-7; maybe TRBD2 (5 bases). CDR1 is MNHNS and CDR2 is SASEGT in the germline V gene. The CDR3 length is 15 residues. Trimming took off 2 bases at V and 3 bases at J, with 14 bases between the two ends.